This passage covers 28 T cell receptor beta chains from one sample sequenced in a study of cytomegalovirus exposure and HLA in healthy donors. It was with 60 Vbeta and 13 Jbeta primers that the PCR ran. Clones were sequenced by immunoSEQ multiplex PCR, and TCRdb holds only the in-frame ones, with some missing. The table has 100,000 to 150,000 clones, approximately 87% seen once. The sample was PBMCs. The receptors originated from a man aged 35-49 years in good health and CMV-seronegative.

This rearrangement joins TRBV28 to TRBJ1-5, with a tentative D call TRBD1 (6 bases). In germline, CDR1 is MDHEN, CDR2 SYDVKM. V was clipped by 6 bases and J by 6 bases, with 12 bases between them. The CDR3 sequence is 13 residues long. DNA for the CDR3: TGTGCCAGCAGCTCCGGGGGGCGTCAGCCCCAGCATTTT. Residues: CASSSGGRQPQHF.

The chain has TRBV19 and TRBJ2-2; D is possibly TRBD2 (7 bases). The V and J ends lost 7 bases and 7 bases respectively, with 16 bases between them. CDR1 LNHDA and CDR2 SQIVND come from the germline V gene (reference sequence). The CDR3 has 14 amino acids. The CDR3 bases are TGTGCCAGTAAAGTTGGGGGGGCGGACGGGGAGCTGTTTTTT. Amino acids: CASKVGGADGELFF.

This clone has more than one count but fewer than ten. The chain joins TRBV7-9 to TRBJ1-6, with 9 bases fitting TRBD1. After removal of 5 bases from V and 10 bases from J, the junction contained 9 bases not matched to a gene. The germline gives CDR1 SEHNR, CDR2 FQNEAQ (reference sequence). CDR3 size: 15 residues. CDR3 region: CASSMGGDRVSPLHF. In DNA form, the CDR3 reads TGTGCCAGCAGCATGGGGGGGGACAGGGTCTCACCCCTCCACTTT.

This clone has just a few counts. The chain joins TRBV30 to TRBJ2-1; 10 positions match TRBD2. Germline CDR1 is GTSNPN and CDR2 is SVGIG (reference sequence). This CDR3 region has 15 residues. The ends lost 5 bases at V and 6 bases at J; junction bases unmatched: 10. CDR3 nucleotide sequence: TGTGCCTGGGGGATGGGGCTAGCGGGAGTCAATGAGCAGTTCTTC. Translation gives CAWGMGLAGVNEQFF.

This clone came up a few times. The genes are TRBV7-3 and TRBJ2-1, with TRBD2 matching over 8 bases. The V gene end was trimmed by 3 bases and the J gene end by 4 bases; junction bases not matched to a gene: 2. The V gene's germline CDR1 is SGHTA and CDR2 FQGTGA. The CDR3 is made up of 14 amino acids. The CDR3 here is CASSFASGYNEQFF. In DNA, the CDR3 is TGTGCCAGCAGCTTTGCTAGCGGGTACAATGAGCAGTTCTTC.

This chain uses TRBV18 with TRBJ2-7; 12 bases fit TRBD2. This CDR3 is built from 16 residues. Unmatched junction bases numbered 8, after V lost 6 bases and J lost 2 bases. Germline V CDR1 and CDR2: KGHSH, LQKENI. CDR3: CASSAGTSGSTYEQYF. The CDR3 DNA sequence: TGTGCCAGCTCCGCCGGGACTAGCGGGTCCACCTACGAGCAGTACTTC.

DNA of the CDR3: TGCAGCGTTGACCCGACAGGGATCTATGGCTACACCTTC. Amino acids: CSVDPTGIYGYTF. The gene calls are TRBV29-1 and TRBJ1-2, with TRBD1 identical over 7 bases. Germline V lookup: CDR1 SQVTM, CDR2 ANQGSEA. Trimming removed 3 bases from V and 4 bases from J; junction bases left unmatched: 5. The CDR3 has 13 residues.

The chain has TRBV9 and TRBJ2-4, with TRBD1 matching over 8 bases. J gave up 8 bases and V 0 bases, and 10 bases lay outside the gene matches. This CDR3 is built from 16 residues. Germline V gene data show CDR1 as SGDLS and CDR2 as YYNGEE. The CDR3 DNA reads TGTGCCAGCAGCGTAGGCGGGACAGGAAGGGCGGACATTCAGTACTTC. Its protein is CASSVGGTGRADIQYF.

The chain is built from TRBV9 and TRBJ2-1, with a tentative D call TRBD1 (7 bases). The CDR3 spans 16 residues. The V end was cut by 4 bases, the J end by 2 bases, with 16 bases between. Germline CDR1 reads SGDLS; CDR2 reads YYNGEE. CDR3 coding DNA: TGTGCCAGCAGCATACTAGCAGGGGGAACCTACAATGAGCAGTTCTTC. It codes for CASSILAGGTYNEQFF.

The V call is TRBV18, the J call TRBJ2-7; 8 nucleotides agree with TRBD2. The length of the CDR3 is 17 residues. The germline V gene encodes CDR1 KGHSH and CDR2 LQKENI. V shed 0 bases and J 1 base; nucleotides not matched to a gene: 8. The CDR3 here is CASSPPRLALGSYEQYF. The DNA of the CDR3 is TGTGCCAGCTCACCACCGAGACTAGCGTTAGGGTCCTACGAGCAGTACTTC.

The chain combines TRBV19 with TRBJ2-3; 12 bases agree with TRBD2. This CDR3 has 17 amino acids. Trimming removed 3 bases from V and 5 bases from J; junction bases left unmatched: 9. Looked up from germline, CDR1 is LNHDA and CDR2 is SQIVND (reference sequence). Written as DNA, the CDR3 is TGTGCCAGTAGTATTTACCTAGCGGGGGGGCAAGAAGATACGCAGTATTTT. It encodes CASSIYLAGGQEDTQYF.

The chain has TRBV7-3 and TRBJ2-7, with 7 bases lining up with TRBD1. Germline V CDR1 and CDR2: SGHTA, FQGTGA. The CDR3 spans 12 residues. V lost 5 bases and J lost 6; bases outside the gene matches: 4. The CDR3 protein is CASSDRVGEQYF. DNA of the CDR3: TGTGCCAGCAGCGACAGGGTGGGCGAGCAGTACTTC.

This clone was picked up one time. Within the sample, other DNA sequences also encode this same CDR3. The chain employs TRBV5-1 and TRBJ2-1; weak D call: TRBD1 (6 bases). The germline gives CDR1 SGHRS, CDR2 YFSETQ. The V end was cut by 2 bases, the J end by 0 bases, with 9 bases between. The CDR3 totals 15 residues. Written as DNA, the CDR3 is TGCGCCAGCAGCTTCGGGGACACCTCCTACAATGAGCAGTTCTTC. This gives the protein CASSFGDTSYNEQFF. Complete variable domain (other parts from reference TRBV5-1 and TRBJ2-1): KAGVTQTPRYLIKTRGQQVTLSCSPISGHRSVSWYQQTPGQGLQFLFEYFSETQRNKGNFPGRFSGRQFSNSRSEMNVSTLELGDSALYLCASSFGDTSYNEQFFGPGTRLTVL.

As concerns this clone: This CDR3 is missing its conserved last phenylalanine or tryptophan, likely due to a read error. The chain joins TRBV7-9 to TRBJ1-2; 7 positions match TRBD1. Germline V gene data show CDR1 as SEHNR and CDR2 as FQNEAQ (reference sequence). Unmatched junction bases numbered 6, after V lost 1 base and J lost 7 bases. The CDR3 sequence is 14 residues long. This CDR3 reads CASSLVGRGAGYTS. CDR3 DNA: TGTGCCAGCAGCTTAGTAGGCAGGGGGGCTGGCTACACCTCC.

A note on this clone: Other DNA sequences from this sample encode an identical CDR3 as well. The chain has TRBV19 and TRBJ2-1; D perhaps matches TRBD1 (5 bases). Germline V gives CDR1 LNHDA, CDR2 SQIVND (reference sequence). CDR3 length: 15 residues. Between the trimmed V and J ends, which lost 0 bases and 1 base, there was a span of 7 bases. As DNA, the CDR3 is TGTGCCAGTAGTATAGAGCAGGGATCCTACAATGAGCAGTTCTTC. Protein product: CASSIEQGSYNEQFF.

V gene TRBV9 combines with J gene TRBJ2-5; TRBD2 might be the D (6 bases). This CDR3 contains 16 residues. Per germline, CDR1 SGDLS and CDR2 YYNGEE. Trimming pared 0 bases from V and 4 bases from J, leaving 16 bases between. The CDR3 here is CASSVGGRDGRETQYF. CDR3 DNA sequence: TGTGCCAGCAGCGTAGGAGGCAGGGACGGGAGAGAGACCCAGTACTTC.

This clone was recorded once. This chain connects TRBV7-2 to TRBJ1-5, with D possibly matching TRBD1 (5 bases). V shed 0 bases and J shed 7 bases, with 13 bases lying between them. The CDR3 covers 15 residues. The germline gives CDR1 SGHTA, CDR2 FQGNSA. CDR3 loop: CASSLAGDLGQPQHF. The DNA for the CDR3 is TGTGCCAGCAGCTTAGCGGGGGACTTGGGCCAGCCCCAGCATTTT.

The chain links TRBV2 to TRBJ2-1; 7 bases are a match to TRBD2. V shed 9 bases and J 7 bases; nucleotides not matched to a gene: 15. Germline V gives CDR1 SNHLY, CDR2 FYNNEI. CDR3 length: 15 residues. CDR3 sequence (DNA): TGTGCCAGTAACCCGGGACTACTCCCCGGGAATGAGCAGTTCTTC. As protein: CASNPGLLPGNEQFF.

The chain joins TRBV7-6 to TRBJ2-1; D is perhaps TRBD2 (6 bases). The CDR3 covers 16 residues. The germline V gene has CDR1 SGHVS and CDR2 FNYEAQ. Trimming took off 5 bases at V and 8 bases at J, with 22 bases between the two ends. The CDR3, as DNA: TGTGCCAGCAGCAACCCCCTTGGAGGGCAGGCTGATGAGCAGTTCTTC. Its translation: CASSNPLGGQADEQFF.

The chain has TRBV6-5 and TRBJ2-5, with 9 bases fitting TRBD1. Trimming at V came to 6 bases and at J to 3 bases, leaving 5 bases not matched to a gene. Germline-derived CDR1 and CDR2 are MNHEY and SVGAGI. The CDR3 has 14 amino acids. DNA for the CDR3: TGTGCCAGCAGCCACAGGGGGCCCGAAGAGACCCAGTACTTC. Its protein product is CASSHRGPEETQYF.

The chain couples TRBV5-4 to TRBJ2-2, with a tentative D call TRBD1 (5 bases). Germline assignment: CDR1 SGHNT and CDR2 YYREEE (reference sequence). Trimming cost V 4 bases and J 6 bases, with 22 bases left between them. The CDR3 is 17 residues long. CDR3 amino acids: CASSPRSGRVKAGELFF. The CDR3 DNA reads TGTGCCAGCAGCCCACGGAGTGGCAGGGTTAAGGCCGGGGAGCTGTTTTTT.

This clone was recorded once. This sequence joins TRBV7-2 and TRBJ1-6, with 7 positions matching TRBD1. Germline V gene sequence: CDR1 SGHTA, CDR2 FQGNSA. Trimming at V came to 5 bases and at J to 10 bases, leaving 5 bases not matched to a gene. This CDR3 comprises 13 residues. CDR3 coding DNA: TGTGCCAGCAGCGCCGACAGGGTCTCACCCCTCCACTTT. Protein sequence: CASSADRVSPLHF.

V and J are TRBV25-1 and TRBJ1-2; 7 bases agree with TRBD1. Trimming removed 6 bases from V and 7 bases from J; junction bases left unmatched: 8. Germline V gives CDR1 MGHDK, CDR2 SYGVNS. The CDR3 is 13 residues long. The CDR3 region is CASRSRGDGGYTF. Here the CDR3 DNA reads TGTGCCAGCAGAAGCAGGGGGGATGGTGGCTACACCTTC.

The CDR3 region is CASSIFPETAPDTQYF. Here the CDR3 DNA reads TGTGCCAGTAGTATTTTCCCAGAAACAGCACCAGATACGCAGTATTTT. This chain connects TRBV19 to TRBJ2-3, with unresolved D. CDR3 length: 16 residues. Germline assignment: CDR1 LNHDA and CDR2 SQIVND (reference sequence). Trimming shortened V by 3 bases and J by 4 bases, and 17 bases separated the two germline ends.

The chain recombines TRBV10-3 with TRBJ1-4, with TRBD1 as a possible D gene (6 bases). Germline assignment: CDR1 ENHRY and CDR2 SYGVKD. V gave up 8 bases and J gave up 0 bases, with 10 bases separating them. The CDR3 is 14 residues long. CDR3 sequence reads: CAIGGGPTNEKLFF. The CDR3 DNA sequence: TGTGCCATCGGGGGGGGCCCAACTAATGAAAAACTGTTTTTT.

The gene calls are TRBV4-3 and TRBJ1-3; D unresolved. CDR1 is LGHNA and CDR2 is YSLEER in the germline V gene. Trimming took 4 bases from V and 0 from J, leaving 10 bases between them. The CDR3 has 15 amino acids. The CDR3 region has the DNA TGCGCCAGCAGCCTTTCGGGTAGCTCTGGAAACACCATATATTTT. Residues: CASSLSGSSGNTIYF.

This clone turned up a few times. The chain combines TRBV4-3 with TRBJ1-2; D ambiguous. The CDR3 has 15 amino acids. The V end lost 0 bases, the J end lost 8 bases, and 16 bases lay between the germline ends. Germline-derived CDR1 and CDR2 are LGHNA and YSLEER. CDR3 in DNA: TGCGCCAGCAGCCAAGATTGGGCAGATCTGACCGGCTACACCTTC. As protein: CASSQDWADLTGYTF.

V and J are TRBV19 and TRBJ2-6; possible D gene TRBD1, 6 bases. The CDR3 covers 15 residues. Trimming took 5 bases from V and 2 from J, leaving 10 bases between them. CDR1 is LNHDA, CDR2 SQIVND, per germline (reference sequence). Here the CDR3 reads CASSFTGTGANVLTF. DNA for the CDR3: TGTGCCAGTAGTTTTACAGGGACTGGGGCCAACGTCCTGACTTTC.